This TCR beta chain is from a study of tumor-infiltrating lymphocytes in primary liver carcinoma. Background on the study: Measuring about 4 to 10 cm across, the tumors were staged as T1-T3 N0M0. The study, taken as a whole, reports: Being bulk and unsorted, samples allowed no CD4+ and CD8+ repertoire comparison. In tumor-adjacent and tumor-blood pairs, overlap was lower than in tumor region pairs.

Germline V gene lookup returns CDR1 SGHRS and CDR2 YFSETQ. This CDR3 has 12 residues. A constant-region primer primed TCR beta cDNA synthesis from 450 to 550 ng of total RNA. Three-round nested multiplex PCR performed with slightly modified ARM-PCR produced the TCR beta libraries. The study ran its first two PCR rounds for 9 to 10 cycles each, using TRBV1-TRBV30 forward primers and a C-beta reverse primer. Via MiXCR, TCRdb re-called the multiplex PCR reads, giving one row per CDR3 protein. The sample consists of 320,000 or so distinct CDR3 sequences, approximately 60% of them appearing once. Concerning this clonotype: Its antigen is not known. At one of its ends the junction is not consistent with the germline gene, which may arise from a read error.

Out of unsorted whole blood came the blood RNA, and germline DNA was extracted as well. The researchers drew roughly 3.9 milliliters of peripheral blood before surgery. This clonotype was obtained from a man in his forties with primary liver carcinoma and hepatitis B virus infection. Source material: peripheral blood. V usage is TRBV5-1 and J usage is TRBJ2-1, with a weak D call TRBD2 (5 bases). The CDR3 reads CAGSLGVGEQFF. In DNA form, the CDR3 reads TGCGCCGGCAGCTTGGGAGTTGGTGAGCAGTTCTTC.